This is a list of T cell receptor beta chains from one sample in a study of blood T cell repertoires in COVID-19. The method was immunoSEQ multiplex PCR; TCRdb's version includes in-frame clones alone and lacks a portion of them. The sample has roughly 280,000 clones, roughly nine tenths seen once; the top ten hold around 2.2%. The specimen was peripheral blood. These receptors were taken from a woman between 45 and 60 years old who had recovered from COVID-19. The CDR3 runs from the conserved cysteine through the conserved F or W. D genes are given only for firm matches. Clone size is given for some rows only: seen once, a few or many times, or a class if the clone is expanded.

d_call clone_size cdr3_length j_call v_call cdr3_nt cdr3_aa
NA once 15 TRBJ1-2 TRBV2 TGTGCCAGCAAGTTCGGACATTTCCTTAACTATGGCTACACCTTC CASKFGHFLNYGYTF
NA NA 13 TRBJ2-3 TRBV29-1 TGCAGCGGTAGAAGGGGCGGCACAGATACGCAGTATTTT CSGRRGGTDTQYF
NA NA 12 TRBJ2-3 TRBV3-1/TRBV3-2 TGTGCCAGCAGCCCCCGGACAGATACGCAGTATTTT CASSPRTDTQYF
TRBD2 NA 13 TRBJ2-2 TRBV28 TGTGCCAGCACCAGCGGGAGGGCCGGGGAGCTGTTTTTT CASTSGRAGELFF
NA NA 14 TRBJ1-1 TRBV4-3 TGCGCCAGCAGCCAAGAATCTGGGGAGGGTGAAGCTTTCTTT CASSQESGEGEAFF
NA NA 13 TRBJ1-2 TRBV5-1 TGCGCCAGCAGCTTATTCATGGAGTATGGCTACACCTTC CASSLFMEYGYTF
TRBD1 NA 15 TRBJ2-5 TRBV7-7 TGTGCTAGCAGCGCCGACAGGGCCAAAGGAGAGACCCAGTACTTC CASSADRAKGETQYF
TRBD1 NA 14 TRBJ1-2 TRBV7-2 TGTGCCAGCAGCTTAGCAAGACAGGGGTTTGGCTACACCTTC CASSLARQGFGYTF
NA NA 19 TRBJ1-5 TRBV2 TGTGCCAGCAGTCCTCCCGACGGGAGAGTTTTCTCTATCAATCAGCCCCAGCATTTT CASSPPDGRVFSINQPQHF
TRBD1 NA 15 TRBJ2-7 TRBV5-1 TGCGCCAGCAGCTTGGCTCCGGACAGGGCCTACGAGCAGTACTTC CASSLAPDRAYEQYF
NA few 14 TRBJ1-2 TRBV7-2 TGTGCCAGCAGCGCCTCGACAGAATACTATGGCTACACCTTC CASSASTEYYGYTF
NA NA 11 TRBJ1-2 TRBV20-1 TGCAGTGCTCGCGATCGCACTGGCTACACCTTC CSARDRTGYTF
TRBD1 NA 16 TRBJ1-1 TRBV6-2/TRBV6-3 TGTGCCAGCAGTTACAATGACAGGGGGCTGAACACTGAAGCTTTCTTT CASSYNDRGLNTEAFF
NA NA 12 TRBJ1-1 TRBV10-3 TGTGCCATCAGTGGGGGACAAACTGAAGCTTTCTTT CAISGGQTEAFF
TRBD1 NA 15 TRBJ2-5 TRBV7-6 TGTGCCAGCAGCTTGGCCGGGACAGGACAAGAGACCCAGTACTTC CASSLAGTGQETQYF
NA NA 14 TRBJ2-7 TRBV6-5 TGTGCCAGCAGTTACCGCGGACACATCTACGAGCAGTACTTC CASSYRGHIYEQYF
TRBD1 NA 18 TRBJ2-7 TRBV5-6 TGTGCCAGCAGCTCCTGGGGGGTGACAGGGGCCCTCACCTACGAGCAGTACTTC CASSSWGVTGALTYEQYF
TRBD1 NA 16 TRBJ2-7 TRBV4-2 TGTGCCAGCAGCCAAGAGTTGAGACAGGGGGAGGACGAGCAGTACTTC CASSQELRQGEDEQYF
TRBD2 many 18 TRBJ2-3 TRBV7-9 TGTGCCAGCAGCTTATCCGCGGGAGGGGCCGATGGCACAGATACGCAGTATTTT CASSLSAGGADGTDTQYF
TRBD2 once 12 TRBJ2-1 TRBV29-1 TGCAGCGTCACTAGCGGGATTAATGAGCAGTTCTTC CSVTSGINEQFF
TRBD1 few 15 TRBJ2-5 TRBV6-2/TRBV6-3 TGTGCCAGCAGTTTTAACAGGGGATTCCAAGAGACCCAGTACTTC CASSFNRGFQETQYF
NA NA 16 TRBJ1-4 TRBV27 TGTGCCAGCAGTCCGCGCCTGTCTTTTGGGGCGGAAAAACTGTTTTTT CASSPRLSFGAEKLFF
NA NA 12 TRBJ1-5 TRBV7-9 TGTGCCAGCGCTCGGGGGGATCAGCCCCAGCATTTT CASARGDQPQHF
TRBD2 NA 16 TRBJ2-3 TRBV9 TGTGCCAGCAGCCCCGGGACTAGCGGTTCTGGGGATACGCAGTATTTT CASSPGTSGSGDTQYF
NA NA 13 TRBJ1-1 TRBV19 TGTGCCAGTAGTATCTTCGGCGGCACTGAAGCTTTCTTT CASSIFGGTEAFF